The 14 T cell receptor beta chains given below trace back to one sample, sequenced in a study of T cell repertoires in cytomegalovirus infection. Via MiXCR, TCRdb re-called the reads, giving one row per CDR3 protein. Among a few hundred thousand distinct CDR3 sequences listed, around 15% were seen once. The sequenced sample consisted of CD8+ T cells from PBMCs. The origin of the receptors is a human donor in good health (CMV status not recorded). Some clones in this sample may be carry-over from other donors' samples.

This clonotype was detected ten times or more. The chain has TRBV7-8 and TRBJ1-4; TRBD1 matches 7 bases. J was trimmed by 10 bases and V by 5 bases; bases with no gene match: 13. Germline-derived CDR1 and CDR2 are SGHVS and FQNEAQ. The CDR3 has 15 residues. Here the CDR3 reads CASSEGAPSSTKLFF. The DNA for the CDR3 is TGTGCCAGCAGCGAGGGGGCACCATCCTCCACAAAACTGTTTTTT.

In this sample, this clonotype turned up many times. The V call is TRBV7-9, the J call TRBJ2-3; tentatively, D is TRBD2 (6 bases). V gave up 2 bases and J gave up 3 bases, with 9 bases separating them. The germline V gene encodes CDR1 SEHNR and CDR2 FQNEAQ (reference sequence). This CDR3 contains 14 residues. The CDR3 loop reads CASSLTGGTDTQYF. The CDR3 DNA follows: TGTGCCAGCAGCTTAACCGGGGGTACAGATACGCAGTATTTT.

This clonotype occurred many times. This chain uses TRBV7-8 with TRBJ1-2; D is uncertain. Germline-derived CDR1 and CDR2 are SGHVS and FQNEAQ. CDR3 length equals 16 residues. The V and J ends lost 5 bases and 3 bases respectively, with 19 bases between them. CDR3 amino acids: CASSPTPGWVHYGYTF. The CDR3 DNA reads as TGTGCCAGCAGCCCTACGCCCGGGTGGGTTCACTATGGCTACACCTTC.

The chain is built from TRBV28 and TRBJ2-7; 7 bases align to TRBD1. The germline gives CDR1 MDHEN, CDR2 SYDVKM. V was pared by 5 bases and J by 1 base, with 11 bases of the junction left unmatched. The CDR3 totals 16 residues. CDR3 nucleotide sequence: TGTGCCAGCAGTCTAGAGGCGACAGGGTATTCCTACGAGCAGTACTTC. It is translated as CASSLEATGYSYEQYF.

This sequence joins TRBV19 and TRBJ1-5; no reliable D call. Germline lookup yields CDR1 LNHDA and CDR2 SQIVND (reference sequence). The V gene lost 5 bases and the J gene lost 0 bases, with 14 bases spanning the gap. The CDR3 has 16 residues. This chain's CDR3 is CASSSPVVYSNQPQHF. In DNA form, the CDR3 reads TGTGCCAGTAGTTCGCCGGTGGTTTATAGCAATCAGCCCCAGCATTTT. The full variable domain, in which reference TRBV19 and TRBJ1-5 provide the parts outside the CDR3, is DGGITQSPKYLFRKEGQNVTLSCEQNLNHDAMYWYRQDPGQGLRLIYYSQIVNDFQKGDIAEGYSVSREKKESFPLTVTSAQKNPTAFYLCASSSPVVYSNQPQHFGDGTRLSIL.

The chain recombines TRBV3-1 with TRBJ1-1; D is unclear. Trimming removed 6 bases from V and 6 bases from J, with 17 bases in between. Germline CDR1 is LGHDT and CDR2 is YNNKEL (reference sequence). The CDR3 has 14 amino acids. The CDR3, as DNA: TGTGCCAGCAGTCGGAAGGGAACCGTCCCTGAAGCTTTCTTT. Protein: CASSRKGTVPEAFF.

This clonotype was observed many times. J is TRBJ2-7 and V is TRBV28; perhaps TRBD1 as D (6 bases). The germline CDR1 and CDR2 sequences are MDHEN and SYDVKM. Trimming removed 6 bases at V and 1 base at J, with 25 bases between. The length of the CDR3 is 18 residues. CDR3 sequence: CASSSGTWVPTDSYEQYF. The CDR3 DNA follows: TGTGCCAGCAGCTCCGGGACATGGGTACCTACCGATTCCTACGAGCAGTACTTC.

A note on this clonotype: This may arise from a read error, as a much more abundant clone is one base away. V gene TRBV19 combines with J gene TRBJ2-2, with D possibly TRBD1 on 7 matching bases. This CDR3 has 18 amino acids. Germline loops: CDR1 LNHDA, CDR2 SQIVND (reference sequence). The DNA for the CDR3 is TGTGCCACCGGATCCCATACTTTAAGACAGGGCCGAACCGGGGGGCTGTTTTTT. Amino acids: CATGSHTLRQGRTGGLFF. Looking up the rest from reference TRBV19 and TRBJ2-2 gives the full variable domain: DGGITQSPKYLFRKEGQNVTLSCEQNLNHDAMYWYRQDPGQGLRLIYYSQIVNDFQKGDIAEGYSVSREKKESFPLTVTSAQKNPTAFYLCATGSHTLRQGRTGGLFFGEGSRLTVL.

The table lists this clonotype with many counts. The chain uses TRBV7-8 and TRBJ1-6, with D perhaps TRBD1 (6 bases). In germline, CDR1 is SGHVS, CDR2 FQNEAQ. Trimming cost V 3 bases and J 8 bases, with 17 bases left between them. The CDR3 sequence is 16 residues long. The CDR3: CASSLGSWGRDSPLHF. Written as DNA, the CDR3 is TGTGCCAGCAGCTTGGGTTCTTGGGGGCGGGATTCACCCCTCCACTTT. Supplemented by reference TRBV7-8 and TRBJ1-6, the full variable domain reads GAGVSQSPRYKVAKRGQDVALRCDPISGHVSLFWYQQALGQGPEFLTYFQNEAQLDKSGLPSDRFFAERPEGSVSTLKIQRTQQEDSAVYLCASSLGSWGRDSPLHFGNGTRLTVT.

This clonotype was counted at least ten times. CDR3 nucleotides: TGTGCCAGCAGCGGGGGGGCCTCCGAAACCCAGTACTTC. Encoded protein: CASSGGASETQYF. J is TRBJ2-5 and V is TRBV7-2; tentatively, D is TRBD2 (7 bases). V dropped 5 bases and J dropped 8 bases, with 15 bases sitting between them. Germline-derived CDR1 and CDR2 are SGHTA and FQGNSA. The CDR3 consists of 13 residues.

This chain connects TRBV14 to TRBJ2-3; TRBD1 aligns across 11 bases. CDR3 length: 16 amino acids. V was pared by 6 bases and J by 5 bases, with 10 bases of the junction left unmatched. Germline V gives CDR1 SGHDN, CDR2 FVKESK. The CDR3 DNA is TGTGCCAGCAGTGGGACAGGGGGTTCCATGCGAGATACGCAGTATTTT. This encodes CASSGTGGSMRDTQYF.

The gene calls are TRBV7-6 and TRBJ1-4; tentatively, D is TRBD1 (5 bases). Per germline, CDR1 SGHVS and CDR2 FNYEAQ. The CDR3 runs to 15 residues. V lost 4 bases and J lost 4, with 13 bases in between. The CDR3 DNA reads as TGTGCCAGCAGCTCACTTTGGGACGTTAATGAAAAACTGTTTTTT. Its protein is CASSSLWDVNEKLFF.

This clonotype was seen a few times. The genes are TRBV11-2 and TRBJ2-1, with D possibly matching TRBD1 (6 bases). Germline CDR1 is SGHAT and CDR2 is FQNNGV. The CDR3 has 19 amino acids. Trimming stripped 3 bases from V and 0 bases from J, with 21 bases between. CDR3 DNA sequence: TGTGCCAGCAGCTTCCAGGGGACGGAAGTGGGGAGCTCCTACAATGAGCAGTTCTTC. This encodes CASSFQGTEVGSSYNEQFF.

To note about this clonotype: A clone one base away is much larger, so this may be a read error. The rearrangement links TRBV7-2 to TRBJ1-2; 7 bases map to TRBD1. Trimming took 3 bases from V and 0 from J; bases not matched to a gene: 7. Germline assignment: CDR1 SGHTA and CDR2 FQGNSA. The CDR3 has 16 amino acids. The CDR3 here is CASSFSLGTANYGYTF. CDR3 sequence (DNA): TGTGCCAGCAGCTTTTCGCTCGGGACAGCTAACTATGGCTACACCTTC.